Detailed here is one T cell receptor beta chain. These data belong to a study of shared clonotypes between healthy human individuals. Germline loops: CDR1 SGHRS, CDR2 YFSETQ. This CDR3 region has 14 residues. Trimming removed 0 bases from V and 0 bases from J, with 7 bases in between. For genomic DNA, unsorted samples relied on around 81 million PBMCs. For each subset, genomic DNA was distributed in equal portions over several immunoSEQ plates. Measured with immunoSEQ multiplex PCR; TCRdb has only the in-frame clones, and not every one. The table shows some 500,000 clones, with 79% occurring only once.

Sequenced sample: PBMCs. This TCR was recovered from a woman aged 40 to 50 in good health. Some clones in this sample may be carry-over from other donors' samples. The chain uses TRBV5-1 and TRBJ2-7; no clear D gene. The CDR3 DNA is TGCGCCAGCAGCTTGGGACTGAGCTCCTACGAGCAGTACTTC. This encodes CASSLGLSSYEQYF.